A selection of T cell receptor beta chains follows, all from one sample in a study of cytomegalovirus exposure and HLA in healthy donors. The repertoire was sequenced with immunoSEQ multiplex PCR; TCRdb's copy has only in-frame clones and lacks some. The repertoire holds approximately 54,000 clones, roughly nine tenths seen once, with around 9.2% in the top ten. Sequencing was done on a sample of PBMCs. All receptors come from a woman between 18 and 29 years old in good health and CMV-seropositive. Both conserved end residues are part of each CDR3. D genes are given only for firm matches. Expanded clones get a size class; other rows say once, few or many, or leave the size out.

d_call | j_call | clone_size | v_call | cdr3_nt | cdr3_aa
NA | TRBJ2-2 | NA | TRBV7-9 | TGTGCCAGCAGCTTACAAAGGAACAGTTTCGACACCGGGGAGCTGTTTTTT | CASSLQRNSFDTGELFF
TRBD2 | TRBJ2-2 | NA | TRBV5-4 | TGTGCCTGCCAAGGGACTAGCCTCGGCGGGGAGCTGTTTTTT | CACQGTSLGGELFF
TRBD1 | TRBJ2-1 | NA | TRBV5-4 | TGTGCCAGCAGCCCCCGGACAGGGGGCCCTTGGTCCTACAATGAGCAGTTCTTC | CASSPRTGGPWSYNEQFF
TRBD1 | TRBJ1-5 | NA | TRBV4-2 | TGTGCCAGCAGCCAAGACCGAATGGGACAGGGACGGAATCAGCCCCAGCATTTT | CASSQDRMGQGRNQPQHF
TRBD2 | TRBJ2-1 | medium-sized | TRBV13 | TGTGCCAGCAGCTTAGACGGTAGCGGGGGCCTTAACAATGAGCAGTTCTTC | CASSLDGSGGLNNEQFF
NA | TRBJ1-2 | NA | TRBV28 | TGTGCCAGCACCACCCACAGGGATGGCTACACCTTC | CASTTHRDGYTF
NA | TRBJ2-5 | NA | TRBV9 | TGTGCCAGCAGCGTAGCCCCCCAGGGCGAAGAGACCCAGTACTTC | CASSVAPQGEETQYF
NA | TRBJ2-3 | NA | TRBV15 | TGTGCCACCAGCAGAGTTGGGGCAGTCCATTACCGCACAGATACGCAGTATTTT | CATSRVGAVHYRTDTQYF
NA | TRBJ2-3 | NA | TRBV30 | TGTGCCTGGAGTGGAGGCAGGGGGGCAACAGATACGCAGTATTTT | CAWSGGRGATDTQYF
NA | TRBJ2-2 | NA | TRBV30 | TGTGCCTGGTCGGGACAGAACACCGGGGAGCTGTTTTTT | CAWSGQNTGELFF
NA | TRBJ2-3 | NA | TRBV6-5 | TGTGCCAGCAGTCCTGAGGGATCAGATACGCAGTATTTT | CASSPEGSDTQYF
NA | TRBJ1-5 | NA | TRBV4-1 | TGCGCCAGCAGCCAAATCAGGGATAGCAATCAGCCCCAGCATTTT | CASSQIRDSNQPQHF
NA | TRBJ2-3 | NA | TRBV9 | TGTGCCAGCAGCGTGGGCATAGATACGCAGTATTTT | CASSVGIDTQYF
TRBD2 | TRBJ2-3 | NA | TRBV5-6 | TGTGCCAGCAGCTTGGAATGGACTAGCGAGGAGACAGATACGCAGTATTTT | CASSLEWTSEETDTQYF
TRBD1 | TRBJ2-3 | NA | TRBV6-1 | TGTGCCAGCAGTGAAGCCGGGACAGCTGATACGCAGTATTTT | CASSEAGTADTQYF